The source of this T cell receptor (beta chain) is a study of blood T cell repertoires in COVID-19. Overall study: Acute and convalescent COVID-19 samples came from the United States, Italy and Spain. PBMCs, B-cell-depleted T cells, or T cells provided the cDNA or gDNA that made up the material.

In the original workflow: Scientists estimated how many nucleated cells there were by amplifying reference gene primers. Method: immunoSEQ multiplex PCR; TCRdb's copy keeps in-frame clones and lacks some. The V and J calls and the clone size are those of that table, but D and trimming were determined from the DNA. This sample has some 120,000 clones, with 75% to 95% found just once. CDR3 size: 16 residues. Germline assignment: CDR1 MDHEN and CDR2 SYDVKM. Germline trimming cut 8 bases from V and 5 bases from J; bases unmatched to any gene: 11. The sequence was collected from a human donor with active COVID-19. The donor label of this sample is uncertain. The chain recombines TRBV28 with TRBJ2-1; 11 nucleotides match TRBD2. Material: peripheral blood. The chain's CDR3 is CASYPTLAGGNNEQFF. The DNA of the CDR3 is TGTGCCAGCTACCCGACCCTAGCGGGGGGCAACAATGAGCAGTTCTTC.